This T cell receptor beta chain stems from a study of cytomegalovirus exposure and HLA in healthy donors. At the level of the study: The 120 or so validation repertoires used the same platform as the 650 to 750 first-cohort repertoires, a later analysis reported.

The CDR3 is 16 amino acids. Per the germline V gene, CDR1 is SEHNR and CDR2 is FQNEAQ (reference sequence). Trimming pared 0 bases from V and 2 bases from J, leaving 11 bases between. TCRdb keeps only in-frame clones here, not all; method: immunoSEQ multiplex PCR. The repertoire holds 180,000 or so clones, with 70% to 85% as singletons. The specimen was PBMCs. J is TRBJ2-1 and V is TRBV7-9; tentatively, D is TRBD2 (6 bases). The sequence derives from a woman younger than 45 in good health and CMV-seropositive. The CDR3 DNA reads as TGTGCCAGCAGCTTAGCGCGGGACTTCCCCTACAATGAGCAGTTCTTC. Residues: CASSLARDFPYNEQFF.